Given below is one T cell receptor beta chain in context. Its antigen is currently unknown. This sample was taken from a study of cytomegalovirus exposure and HLA in healthy donors. The ends lost 8 bases at V and 0 bases at J; junction bases unmatched: 7. The CDR3 is 15 amino acids. The germline gives CDR1 WSHSY, CDR2 SAAADI. In the PCR, 60 Vbeta and 13 Jbeta primers were used. The assay was immunoSEQ multiplex PCR, and TCRdb's table has in-frame clones only and misses some. Among some 80,000 clones listed, 78% were seen once. Study observations and caveats: In a later analysis, V- and J-gene trimming of beta chains associated with a DCLRE1C missense variant, replicated independently. The study dropped some indistinguishable V segments, TRBV6-2 and TRBV6-3 among them. Associated with cytomegalovirus, according to the listing, were around 160 TCR beta chains. It was confirmed in vitro that a few of the CMV-associated chains were specific for CMV antigens.

Sequenced sample: PBMCs. This sequence was found in a man aged 18 to 35 in good health and CMV-seropositive. The J gene is TRBJ2-3, the V gene TRBV10-2; 8 bases align to TRBD2. CDR3 loop: CASGVSGASTDTQYF. CDR3 sequence (DNA): TGCGCCAGCGGGGTTAGCGGGGCTAGCACAGATACGCAGTATTTT.